Listed here are 27 T cell receptor beta chains from one sample, sequenced in a study of circulating and synovial CD4+ cells in juvenile arthritis. The method was immunoSEQ multiplex PCR; TCRdb's version includes in-frame clones alone and lacks a portion of them. Of about 34,000 clones in the sample, just under 97% are singletons; the top ten hold less than 0.2%. Sequenced input: CD4+ T cells from blood. These receptors were collected from a human donor with juvenile idiopathic arthritis.

The V gene is TRBV15, the J gene TRBJ2-7; 14 bases agree with TRBD2. The trim removed 1 base at V and 5 bases at J, leaving 4 bases unmatched. The CDR3 has 16 amino acids. Germline lookup yields CDR1 LNHNV and CDR2 YYDKDF (reference sequence). The CDR3 DNA follows: TGTGCCACCAGCAGAGGACTAGCGGGAGGGCCCCACGAGCAGTACTTC. It translates to CATSRGLAGGPHEQYF.

This clone has just one count. V usage is TRBV6-1 and J usage is TRBJ2-7, with D possibly being TRBD1 (6 bases). The V and J ends lost 8 bases and 0 bases respectively, with 11 bases between them. The CDR3 sequence is 13 residues long. CDR1 and CDR2 (germline): MNHNS, SASEGT. The CDR3 here is CASQQGSSYEQYF. CDR3 bases: TGTGCCAGCCAGCAGGGGAGCTCCTACGAGCAGTACTTC.

This chain links TRBV6-5 with TRBJ1-2; 8 nucleotides match TRBD1. J lost 4 bases, V lost 6 bases, and 4 bases had no gene match. Germline V gene data show CDR1 as MNHEY and CDR2 as SVGAGI. The CDR3 covers 13 residues. DNA for the CDR3: TGTGCCAGCAGGAGGACAGGGTTCTATGGCTACACCTTC. This encodes CASRRTGFYGYTF.

Written as DNA, the CDR3 is TGCGCCAGCAGCCAGGGCACAGGGAACATTCAGTACTTC. It encodes CASSQGTGNIQYF. This chain links TRBV5-1 with TRBJ2-4, with D possibly TRBD1 on 6 matching bases. There are 13 residues in the CDR3. Germline V CDR1 and CDR2: SGHRS, YFSETQ. Trimming removed 4 bases at V and 7 bases at J, with 12 bases between.

The chain carries TRBV2 and TRBJ2-7, with TRBD1 as a possible D gene (6 bases). Trimming stripped 4 bases from V and 2 bases from J, with 12 bases between. The CDR3 length is 14 residues. Germline CDR1 is SNHLY and CDR2 is FYNNEI. The CDR3 coding sequence is TGTGCCAGCAGTGGGACAGTAGTAACCTACGAGCAGTACTTC. Amino acids: CASSGTVVTYEQYF.

The J gene is TRBJ2-3, the V gene TRBV28; TRBD2 aligns across 8 bases. The CDR3 runs 15 residues. Trimming cost V 6 bases and J 4 bases; bases outside gene matches: 9. CDR1 and CDR2 (germline): MDHEN, SYDVKM. The CDR3 DNA sequence: TGTGCCAGCAGACTAACCAGCGGGAGTGCAGATACGCAGTATTTT. Translated: CASRLTSGSADTQYF.

The CDR3 bases are TGCGCCAGCAGCTCAGGGGGAGCGAACACTGAAGCTTTCTTT. This codes for CASSSGGANTEAFF. The chain recombines TRBV5-1 with TRBJ1-1, with TRBD1 identical over 7 bases. V gave up 3 bases and J gave up 1 base; unmatched junction bases: 3. The CDR3 has 14 amino acids. CDR1 is SGHRS and CDR2 is YFSETQ in the germline V gene.

The chain has TRBV19 and TRBJ2-5, with 7 bases fitting TRBD1. The germline gives CDR1 LNHDA, CDR2 SQIVND (reference sequence). The CDR3 runs to 13 residues. Unmatched junction bases numbered 5, after V lost 9 bases and J lost 1 base. CDR3 DNA: TGTGCCAGCCGAGGGACAGTCCAAGAGACCCAGTACTTC. Translated: CASRGTVQETQYF.

The chain has TRBV5-8 and TRBJ2-1, with 7 bases aligning to TRBD1. Germline lookup yields CDR1 SGHTS and CDR2 YDEGEE. The CDR3 consists of 15 residues. Trimming took 4 bases from V and 6 from J; bases not matched to a gene: 10. CDR3 in amino acids: CASSKGGGRVNEQFF. For the CDR3, the DNA is TGTGCCAGCAGCAAAGGGGGCGGTCGGGTCAATGAGCAGTTCTTC.

V is TRBV7-9 and J is TRBJ2-6; possible D gene TRBD1, 5 bases. The V end lost 5 bases, the J end lost 2 bases, and 10 bases lay between the germline ends. Germline assignment: CDR1 SEHNR and CDR2 FQNEAQ (reference sequence). This CDR3 spans 15 amino acids. The CDR3: CASSPQVPGANVLTF. Written as DNA, the CDR3 is TGTGCCAGCAGCCCACAGGTCCCTGGGGCCAACGTCCTGACTTTC.

The chain couples TRBV7-9 to TRBJ1-2; no firm D call. V lost 2 bases and J lost 12, with 25 bases in between. The V gene's germline CDR1 is SEHNR and CDR2 FQNEAQ (reference sequence). The CDR3 is 16 residues long. The CDR3 spells CASSLTGGKWMFGNTF. The CDR3 region has the DNA TGTGCCAGCAGCTTAACCGGCGGGAAATGGATGTTCGGAAACACCTTC.

The chain joins TRBV9 to TRBJ2-5, with D maybe TRBD1 (6 bases). Germline V gene data show CDR1 as SGDLS and CDR2 as YYNGEE. V lost 0 bases and J lost 4, with 7 bases in between. CDR3 length: 13 residues. The CDR3 DNA reads as TGTGCCAGCAGCGTAGAAGGGGGAGAGACCCAGTACTTC. This codes for CASSVEGGETQYF.

The chain uses TRBV19 and TRBJ1-4, with D unresolved. V was cut by 4 bases and J by 8 bases, with 17 bases left in between. The germline gives CDR1 LNHDA, CDR2 SQIVND (reference sequence). The CDR3 is 15 amino acids. The CDR3 loop is CASSTQGGHREKLFF. DNA for the CDR3: TGTGCCAGTAGTACTCAAGGCGGGCATCGGGAAAAACTGTTTTTT.

This chain connects TRBV19 to TRBJ1-2; 8 nucleotides align to TRBD1. Per germline, CDR1 LNHDA and CDR2 SQIVND (reference sequence). The CDR3 has 16 residues. V lost 5 bases to trimming and J lost 2 bases; unmatched junction nucleotides: 10. The CDR3 here is CASSQTTGGRNYGYTF. In DNA form, the CDR3 reads TGTGCCAGTAGTCAGACAACAGGGGGAAGAAACTATGGCTACACCTTC. Full variable domain (remainder filled in from reference TRBV19 and TRBJ1-2): DGGITQSPKYLFRKEGQNVTLSCEQNLNHDAMYWYRQDPGQGLRLIYYSQIVNDFQKGDIAEGYSVSREKKESFPLTVTSAQKNPTAFYLCASSQTTGGRNYGYTFGSGTRLTVV.

The chain carries TRBV6-5 and TRBJ2-3, with 7 nucleotides matching TRBD1. Looked up from germline, CDR1 is MNHEY and CDR2 is SVGAGI. The CDR3 length is 16 residues. Losses at the gene ends were 2 bases for V and 2 bases for J; bases not matched to a gene: 7. CDR3 in DNA: TGTGCCAGCAGTTACGGTGGGGACAGAACCACAGATACGCAGTATTTT. Protein sequence: CASSYGGDRTTDTQYF.

The gene calls are TRBV19 and TRBJ1-2; 8 bases align to TRBD1. The trim removed 7 bases at V and 8 bases at J, leaving 9 bases unmatched. Germline V gene data show CDR1 as LNHDA and CDR2 as SQIVND (reference sequence). This CDR3 has 13 residues. The CDR3 nucleotides read TGTGCCAGTACCGCACGACAGGGGATCGGCTACACCTTC. Protein: CASTARQGIGYTF.

The chain couples TRBV4-2 to TRBJ2-4; 7 bases agree with TRBD1. There are 18 residues in the CDR3. Germline V lookup: CDR1 LGHNA, CDR2 YNFKEQ. V was clipped by 0 bases and J by 0 bases; unmatched bases: 8. The CDR3 sequence is CASSQDLVQGLAKNIQYF. CDR3 nucleotide sequence: TGTGCCAGCAGCCAAGACCTAGTACAGGGGTTAGCCAAAAACATTCAGTACTTC.

The rearrangement links TRBV9 to TRBJ2-1, with D possibly matching TRBD1 (6 bases). The germline V gene has CDR1 SGDLS and CDR2 YYNGEE. Trimming left V 4 bases short and J 12 bases short, with 14 bases between. This CDR3 spans 12 amino acids. CDR3 protein: CASSSDRSGQFF. The CDR3 region has the DNA TGTGCCAGCAGCTCAGACAGGTCTGGGCAGTTCTTC.

The chain recombines TRBV29-1 with TRBJ2-7, with D hard to call. The germline V gene encodes CDR1 SQVTM and CDR2 ANQGSEA. V lost 3 bases to trimming and J lost 0 bases, with 9 bases between them. CDR3 size: 13 residues. CDR3 coding DNA: TGCAGCGTTGACGGAACGGGCTCCTACGAGCAGTACTTC. Encoded protein: CSVDGTGSYEQYF.

This clone appeared once. The J gene is TRBJ2-7, the V gene TRBV7-8, with D unresolved. V gave up 4 bases and J gave up 3 bases, with 10 bases separating them. Per germline, CDR1 SGHVS and CDR2 FQNEAQ. The CDR3 runs to 13 residues. The CDR3 bases are TGTGCCAGCAGCTCAGCCATTCACTACGAGCAGTACTTC. It encodes CASSSAIHYEQYF.

The chain couples TRBV6-5 to TRBJ1-2; weak D call: TRBD1 (6 bases). This CDR3 comprises 15 residues. The germline V and J ends were trimmed by 2 bases and 2 bases, with 12 bases remaining between them. CDR1 MNHEY and CDR2 SVGAGI come from the germline V gene. The CDR3 DNA sequence: TGTGCCAGCAGTTACGACCCAACAGGGAACTATGGCTACACCTTC. Residues: CASSYDPTGNYGYTF.

The chain has TRBV2 and TRBJ2-7, with TRBD2 as a possible D gene (7 bases). Germline V gives CDR1 SNHLY, CDR2 FYNNEI. This CDR3 spans 15 amino acids. Between the trimmed V and J ends, which lost 1 base and 6 bases, there was a span of 16 bases. CDR3 nucleotide sequence: TGTGCCAGCAGTGAAGGGGGAGGGGGACGGGGCGAGCAGTACTTC. Translated, it gives CASSEGGGGRGEQYF.

V is TRBV29-1 and J is TRBJ1-1; D not resolved. V was shortened by 4 bases and J by 0 bases, with 9 bases between the two germline ends. This CDR3 contains 13 residues. CDR1 is SQVTM and CDR2 is ANQGSEA in the germline V gene. The CDR3 DNA sequence: TGCAGCGTTGGGCGGCGGTTGAACACTGAAGCTTTCTTT. It is translated as CSVGRRLNTEAFF.

The CDR3 region is CASSVAGTGENEQFF. CDR3 in DNA: TGTGCCAGCTCGGTAGCAGGCACAGGTGAGAATGAGCAGTTCTTC. The chain uses TRBV18 and TRBJ2-1; TRBD1 might be the D (5 bases). Trimming took 6 bases from V and 7 from J, leaving 19 bases between them. The CDR3 spans 15 residues. The germline CDR1 and CDR2 sequences are KGHSH and LQKENI.

This clone appeared once. The chain joins TRBV7-6 to TRBJ1-5; tentatively, D is TRBD1 (6 bases). Germline CDR1 SGHVS, CDR2 FNYEAQ. V lost 1 base and J 5 bases, leaving 12 bases between the germline ends. The CDR3 spans 15 residues. The CDR3 DNA is TGTGCCAGCAGCTTAGGAGGGGGTGGAGATCAGCCCCAGCATTTT. Translated: CASSLGGGGDQPQHF. Using reference TRBV7-6 and TRBJ1-5 for the parts outside the CDR3, the full variable domain is GAGVSQSPRYKVTKRGQDVALRCDPISGHVSLYWYRQALGQGPEFLTYFNYEAQQDKSGLPNDRFSAERPEGSISTLTIQRTEQRDSAMYRCASSLGGGGDQPQHFGDGTRLSIL.

The J gene is TRBJ1-1, the V gene TRBV29-1; TRBD1 is a possible D gene (5 bases). Germline lookup yields CDR1 SQVTM and CDR2 ANQGSEA. This CDR3 has 13 residues. Trimming shortened V by 6 bases and J by 6 bases, and 17 bases separated the two germline ends. The DNA of the CDR3 is TGCAGCGTCCGGGGCGGGAGGGTCTCTGAAGCTTTCTTT. It is translated as CSVRGGRVSEAFF.

The chain carries TRBV9 and TRBJ2-1, with 15 bases identical to TRBD2. This CDR3 comprises 18 residues. The J segment lost 6 bases and the V segment lost 1 base, leaving 8 bases of the junction unmatched. Germline V gene data show CDR1 as SGDLS and CDR2 as YYNGEE. The CDR3 region has the DNA TGTGCCAGCAGCGTAAGATGGACTAGCGGGGGGGCCGGCAATGAGCAGTTCTTC. This sequence encodes CASSVRWTSGGAGNEQFF.